The next 8 T cell receptor beta chains were all read from a single sample in a study of T cell responses to AZD1222 COVID-19 vaccine. The method was immunoSEQ multiplex PCR; TCRdb's version includes in-frame clones alone and lacks a portion of them. The sample lists approximately 74,000 clones; 86% were seen once. Material: peripheral blood, obtained on day 0 of AZD1222 vaccination. These receptors all stem from an adult in good health.

The chain combines TRBV4-1 with TRBJ2-3, with no clear D. Germline CDR1 is MGHRA and CDR2 is YSYEKL. V was shortened by 1 base and J by 3 bases, with 5 bases between the two germline ends. The CDR3 totals 13 residues. The CDR3 is CASSQVGTDTQYF. CDR3 DNA sequence: TGCGCCAGCAGCCAAGTCGGAACAGATACGCAGTATTTT.

The rearrangement links TRBV3-1 (or the pseudogene TRBV3-2) to TRBJ2-3; 9 nucleotides line up with TRBD2. This CDR3 spans 15 amino acids. From germline, CDR1 is LGHDT and CDR2 YNNKEL (reference sequence). V was pared by 3 bases and J by 3 bases, with 4 bases of the junction left unmatched. CDR3 sequence: CASSHDSGSTDTQYF. CDR3 bases: TGTGCCAGCAGCCATGATAGCGGGAGTACAGATACGCAGTATTTT.

CDR3 DNA sequence: TGTGCCTGGAGTGTAACAGGCTATGGCTACACCTTC. Translated, it gives CAWSVTGYGYTF. This chain links TRBV30 with TRBJ1-2; D perhaps matches TRBD1 (5 bases). Germline assignment: CDR1 GTSNPN and CDR2 SVGIG (reference sequence). V dropped 0 bases and J dropped 4 bases, with 6 bases sitting between them. This CDR3 has 12 residues.

This chain connects TRBV9 to TRBJ2-2, with no clear D. There are 15 residues in the CDR3. Between the trimmed V and J ends, which lost 3 bases and 3 bases, there was a span of 12 bases. CDR1 and CDR2 from the germline V gene are SGDLS and YYNGEE. The DNA for the CDR3 is TGTGCCAGCAGCGCGACCGTGACTGACACCGGGGAGCTGTTTTTT. Translation: CASSATVTDTGELFF.

The V and J genes are TRBV3-1 (or the pseudogene TRBV3-2) and TRBJ2-5; the match to TRBD2 covers 12 bases. Trimming took 0 bases from V and 9 from J; bases not matched to a gene: 5. Germline V CDR1 and CDR2: LGHDT, YNNKEL (reference sequence). This CDR3 contains 15 residues. CDR3 amino acids: CASSQDWASGRAQYF. The CDR3 DNA reads as TGTGCCAGCAGCCAAGATTGGGCTAGCGGGAGGGCCCAGTACTTC.

The CDR3 loop reads CASSTLAGAGTGELFF. Written as DNA, the CDR3 is TGTGCCAGCAGCACTCTAGCGGGGGCGGGCACCGGGGAGCTGTTTTTT. The chain has TRBV5-4 and TRBJ2-2; TRBD2 matches at 10 bases. Unmatched junction bases numbered 7, after V lost 4 bases and J lost 4 bases. The CDR3 spans 16 residues. From germline, CDR1 is SGHNT and CDR2 YYREEE (reference sequence).

The rearrangement links TRBV18 to TRBJ1-3; no definite D call. This CDR3 contains 13 residues. CDR1 and CDR2 (germline): KGHSH, LQKENI. V lost 0 bases, J lost 4 bases, and 4 bases lay in between. The CDR3 region is CASSPPRGNTIYF. Here the CDR3 DNA reads TGTGCCAGCTCACCACCCAGGGGAAACACCATATATTTT.

The V and J genes are TRBV20-1 and TRBJ1-5; the D is unclear. This CDR3 is built from 11 residues. V was trimmed by 6 bases and J by 11 bases, leaving 14 bases between them. Germline assignment: CDR1 DFQATT and CDR2 SNEGSKA (reference sequence). The chain's CDR3 is CSAPGPWAQHF. In DNA form, the CDR3 reads TGCAGTGCCCCGGGCCCTTGGGCCCAGCATTTT.